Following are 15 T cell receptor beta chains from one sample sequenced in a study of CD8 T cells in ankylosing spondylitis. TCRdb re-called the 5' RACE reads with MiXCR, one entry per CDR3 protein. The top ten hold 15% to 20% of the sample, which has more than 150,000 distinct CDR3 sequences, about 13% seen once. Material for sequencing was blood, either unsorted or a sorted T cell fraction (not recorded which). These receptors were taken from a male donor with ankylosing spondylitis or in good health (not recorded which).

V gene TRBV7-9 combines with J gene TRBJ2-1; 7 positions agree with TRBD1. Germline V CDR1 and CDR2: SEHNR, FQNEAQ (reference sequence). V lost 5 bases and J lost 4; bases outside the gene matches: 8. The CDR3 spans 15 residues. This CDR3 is CASSPGQDFYNEQFF. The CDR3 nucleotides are TGTGCCAGCAGCCCCGGACAGGATTTTTACAATGAGCAGTTCTTC.

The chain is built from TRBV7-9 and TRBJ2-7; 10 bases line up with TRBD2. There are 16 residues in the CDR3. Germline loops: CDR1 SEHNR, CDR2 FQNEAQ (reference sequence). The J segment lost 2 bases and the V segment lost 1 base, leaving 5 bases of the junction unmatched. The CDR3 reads CASSLVASGSAYEQYF. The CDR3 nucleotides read TGTGCCAGCAGCTTAGTGGCTAGCGGGAGTGCCTACGAGCAGTACTTC.

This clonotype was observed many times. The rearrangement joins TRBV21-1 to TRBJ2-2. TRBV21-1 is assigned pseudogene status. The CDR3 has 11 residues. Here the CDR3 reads CASPDTGELFF. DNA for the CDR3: TGTGCCAGCCCTGACACCGGGGAGCTGTTTTTT.

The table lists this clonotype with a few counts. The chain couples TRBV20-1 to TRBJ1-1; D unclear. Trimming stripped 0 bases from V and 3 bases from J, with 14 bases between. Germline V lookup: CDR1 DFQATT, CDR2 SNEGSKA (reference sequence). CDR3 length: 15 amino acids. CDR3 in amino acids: CSAREAGSEYTEAFF. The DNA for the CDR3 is TGCAGTGCTAGAGAGGCAGGTTCAGAATACACTGAAGCTTTCTTT.

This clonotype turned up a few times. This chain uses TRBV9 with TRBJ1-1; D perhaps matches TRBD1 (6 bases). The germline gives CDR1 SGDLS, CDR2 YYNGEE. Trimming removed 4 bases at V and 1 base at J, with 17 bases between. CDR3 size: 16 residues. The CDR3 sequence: CASSIAGTPGNTEAFF. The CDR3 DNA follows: TGTGCCAGCAGCATCGCGGGGACACCGGGGAACACTGAAGCTTTCTTT.

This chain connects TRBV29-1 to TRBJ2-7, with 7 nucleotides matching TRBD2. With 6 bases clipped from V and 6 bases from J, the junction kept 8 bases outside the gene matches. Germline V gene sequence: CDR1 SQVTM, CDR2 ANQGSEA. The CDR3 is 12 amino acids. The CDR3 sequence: CSVPDGGGEQYF. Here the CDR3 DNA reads TGCAGCGTCCCCGATGGGGGGGGCGAGCAGTACTTC.

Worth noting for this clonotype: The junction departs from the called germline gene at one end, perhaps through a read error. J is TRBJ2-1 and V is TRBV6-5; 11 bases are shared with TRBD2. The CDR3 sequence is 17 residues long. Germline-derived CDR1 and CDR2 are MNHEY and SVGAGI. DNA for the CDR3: TGTGCCATCAGTTACCTACCGGGACTAGCGGAAAACAATGAGCAGTTCTTC. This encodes CAISYLPGLAENNEQFF.

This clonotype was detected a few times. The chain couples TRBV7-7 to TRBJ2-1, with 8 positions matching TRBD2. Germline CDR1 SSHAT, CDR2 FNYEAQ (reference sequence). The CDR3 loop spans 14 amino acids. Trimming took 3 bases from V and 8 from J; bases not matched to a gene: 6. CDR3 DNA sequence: TGTGCCAGCAGCTTGGGGACTAGAGGTGATGAGCAGTTCTTC. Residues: CASSLGTRGDEQFF.

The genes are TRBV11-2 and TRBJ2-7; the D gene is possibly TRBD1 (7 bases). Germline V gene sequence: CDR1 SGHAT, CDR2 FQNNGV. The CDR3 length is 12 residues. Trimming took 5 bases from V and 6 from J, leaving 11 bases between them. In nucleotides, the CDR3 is TGTGCCAGCAGCACCCAGGGGGGCGAGCAGTACTTC. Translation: CASSTQGGEQYF.

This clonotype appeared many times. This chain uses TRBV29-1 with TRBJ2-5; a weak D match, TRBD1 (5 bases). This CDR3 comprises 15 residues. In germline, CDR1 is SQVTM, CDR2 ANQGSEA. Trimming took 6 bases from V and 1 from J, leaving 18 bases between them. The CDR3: CSVTQTIQVQETQYF. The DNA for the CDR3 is TGCAGCGTCACCCAAACAATACAGGTCCAAGAGACCCAGTACTTC.

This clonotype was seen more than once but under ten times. Here the CDR3 DNA reads TGCAGTGCGCGGGACAAGAGCTCCTACAATGAGCAGTTCTTC. Translated: CSARDKSSYNEQFF. The V and J genes are TRBV20-1 and TRBJ2-1, with D perhaps given as TRBD1 or TRBD2 (6 bases each). Looked up from germline, CDR1 is DFQATT and CDR2 is SNEGSKA (reference sequence). There are 14 residues in the CDR3. V lost 6 bases and J lost 0, with 12 bases in between.

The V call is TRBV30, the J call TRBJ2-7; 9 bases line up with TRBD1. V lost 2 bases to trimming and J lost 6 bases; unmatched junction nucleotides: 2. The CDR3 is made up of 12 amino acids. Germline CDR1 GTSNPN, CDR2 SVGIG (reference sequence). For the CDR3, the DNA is TGTGCCTGGAGTACACAGGGGGCCGAGCAGTACTTC. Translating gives CAWSTQGAEQYF.

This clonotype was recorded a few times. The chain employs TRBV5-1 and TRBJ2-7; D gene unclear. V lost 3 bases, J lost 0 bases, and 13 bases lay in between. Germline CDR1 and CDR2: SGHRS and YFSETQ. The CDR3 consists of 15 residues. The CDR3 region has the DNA TGCGCCAGCAGCTCCTCTTTCGGTACCTCCTACGAGCAGTACTTC. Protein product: CASSSSFGTSYEQYF.

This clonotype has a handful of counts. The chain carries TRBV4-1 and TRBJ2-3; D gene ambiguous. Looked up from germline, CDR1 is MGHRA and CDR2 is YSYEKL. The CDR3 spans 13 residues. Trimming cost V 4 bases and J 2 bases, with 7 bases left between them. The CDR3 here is CASSPEPTDTQYF. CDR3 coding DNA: TGCGCCAGCAGCCCAGAACCCACAGATACGCAGTATTTT.

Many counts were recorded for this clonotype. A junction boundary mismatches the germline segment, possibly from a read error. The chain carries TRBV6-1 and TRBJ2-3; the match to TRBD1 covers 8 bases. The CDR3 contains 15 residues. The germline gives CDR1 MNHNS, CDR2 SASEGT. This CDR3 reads CASREAGGLTDTQYF. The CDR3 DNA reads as TGTGCCAGCAGAGAAGCAGGGGGCCTCACAGATACGCAGTATTTT.